The T cell receptor beta chain under discussion was sequenced for a study of blood T cells in healthy people across ages. Regarding the study as a whole: One million T cells yielded diversity estimates that were considered underestimates.

For the second PCR, which ran for roughly 7 to 11 cycles, a sample-barcoded 5' primer and a J-beta primer mix were used. TCRdb re-derived calls from the 5' RACE reads in MiXCR, one entry per CDR3 protein. The table lists around 990,000 distinct CDR3 sequences, around two fifths of them singletons, with roughly 13% in the top ten. Germline V lookup: CDR1 DFQATT, CDR2 SNEGSKA (reference sequence). Trimming at V came to 1 base and at J to 0 bases, leaving 10 bases not matched to a gene. This CDR3 region has 17 residues. The table lists this clonotype with a count of one. Antigen unknown. The V call is TRBV20-1, the J call TRBJ2-5, with 8 bases identical to TRBD2. Specimen: blood. The receptor comes from a man aged 18 to 30 in good health. The CDR3 coding sequence is TGCAGTGCTAGAGGTCCGACGCGACTAGCGCACCAAGAGACCCAGTACTTC. Residues: CSARGPTRLAHQETQYF.